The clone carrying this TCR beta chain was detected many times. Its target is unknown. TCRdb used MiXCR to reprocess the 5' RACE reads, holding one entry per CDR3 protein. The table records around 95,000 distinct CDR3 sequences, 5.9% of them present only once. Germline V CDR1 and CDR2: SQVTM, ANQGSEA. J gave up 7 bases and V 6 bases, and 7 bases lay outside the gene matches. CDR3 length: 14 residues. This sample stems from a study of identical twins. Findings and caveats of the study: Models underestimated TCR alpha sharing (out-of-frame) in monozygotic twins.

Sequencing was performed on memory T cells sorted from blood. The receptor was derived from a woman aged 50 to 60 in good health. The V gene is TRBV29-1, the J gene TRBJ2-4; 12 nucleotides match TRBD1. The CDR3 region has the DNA TGCAGCGTCGCCGGGACAGGGGGCTGGAACATTCAGTACTTC. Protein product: CSVAGTGGWNIQYF.